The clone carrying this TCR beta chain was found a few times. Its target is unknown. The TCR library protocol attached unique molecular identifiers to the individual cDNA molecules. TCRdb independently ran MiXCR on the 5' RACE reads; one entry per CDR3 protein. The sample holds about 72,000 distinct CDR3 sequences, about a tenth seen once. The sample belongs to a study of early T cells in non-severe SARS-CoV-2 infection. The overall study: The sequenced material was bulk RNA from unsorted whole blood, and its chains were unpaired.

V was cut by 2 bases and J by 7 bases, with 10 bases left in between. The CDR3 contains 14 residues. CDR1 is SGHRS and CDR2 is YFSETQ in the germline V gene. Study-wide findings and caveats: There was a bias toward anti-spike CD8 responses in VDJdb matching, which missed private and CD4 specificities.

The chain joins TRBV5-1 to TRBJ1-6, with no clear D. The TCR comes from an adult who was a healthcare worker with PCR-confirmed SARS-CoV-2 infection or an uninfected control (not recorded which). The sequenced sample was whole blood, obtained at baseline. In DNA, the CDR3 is TGCGCCAGCAGCTTTAGTGGGCGGAATTCACCCCTCCACTTT. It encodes CASSFSGRNSPLHF.